This T cell receptor (beta chain) is from a study of T cells in localized non-small cell lung cancer (dated by TCRdb to about 2020). As for the study more broadly: The study examined T cell repertoires in roughly 240 patients with early-stage NSCLC and compared tumors with uninvolved tumor-adjacent lungs. The cohort comprised 236 treatment-naïve NSCLC patients with resected, localized lung tumors. A mean age of roughly 66 years was recorded for the NSCLC patients, of whom 120 to 150 were male and 85 to 110 were female. General findings and caveats noted by the study authors: Because multi-region sequencing of the tumors was not done, intratumor heterogeneity could not be ruled out. Higher T cell density in blood was associated with longer overall survival, whereas higher clonality in adjacent lung was associated with shorter survival. Because the study design was exploratory, TCR variables were selected using unadjusted p-values without false-discovery rate correction. A median of roughly 56 of the top 100 tumor clones were detected in paired uninvolved adjacent lung, and around 30 of these tumor clones were also found among the top 100 clones of the paired uninvolved adjacent lung. Uninvolved tumor-adjacent lung showed the highest T cell clonality, higher than tumor, which suggests more focused antigenic responses in the uninvolved tumor-adjacent lung.

The CDR1 and CDR2 encoded by the germline V gene are KGHSH and LQKENI. The CDR3 covers 16 residues, taking in both the cysteine and the phenylalanine. Only CDR3 DNA remains: 48 bases, in frame from the first base. The V end loses 2 bases and the J end loses 0 bases, and a stretch of 11 bases separates them. TCR beta CDR3 regions were sequenced from DNA using the immunoSEQ Assay. Regarding the original processing steps: To compute T cell density, TCR beta template counts were normalized to usable DNA, which was estimated by amplifying housekeeping genes. Using the preseqR package, richness was estimated by extrapolating to 120,000 templates for tissue samples and 400,000 templates for PBMC samples. Clonality was calculated as one minus Pielou's evenness. Tissue-enriched TCRs were identified by differential abundance testing using productive amino-acid clonotypes, minimum total count 5 and alpha 0.1. The Jaccard Index and the Morisita Overlap Index were used to quantify repertoire overlap between compartments. GLIPH clustered TCR beta CDR3s with public tetramer-defined viral CDR3s; viral motifs required at least three viral sequences plus V-gene enrichment. TCRdb holds this immuneACCESS table with in-frame rearrangements only. Some clones are missing; in checked studies, unresolved V genes explain under half, and the rest has no known cause. That table furnishes V, J and clone size, whereas the DNA furnished D and trimming. Counted in this sample were 60,000 or so clones; around 81% of them appeared once. Roughly 4.5% of the sample lies in the top ten.

At diagnosis, peripheral blood, uninvolved tumor-adjacent lung and tumor were collected and were preserved as a mix of fresh-frozen and FFPE material. Blood samples were analyzed as peripheral blood mononuclear cells for TCR repertoire profiling. A few counts support this clone. Which antigen it targets is not known. Qualities for individual bases were not recorded, and no much larger clone is one base off. The clonotype was recovered from a man between 35 and 75 years old with stage II lung adenocarcinoma. The rearranged chain carries TRBV18 and TRBJ1-5; possibly the D gene is TRBD1, per 6 matching bases. The specimen was PBMCs, collected before any cancer treatment. The CDR3 region reads CASSPAGQNSNQPQHF. The DNA reads as follows: TGTGCCAGCTCACCAGCGGGACAAAATAGCAATCAGCCCCAGCATTTT.